The subject of this entry is one T cell receptor beta chain. Its target is unknown. From germline, CDR1 is LGHDT and CDR2 YNNKEL (reference sequence). This CDR3 has 16 residues. V lost 3 bases, J lost 4 bases, and 12 bases stayed unmatched. Carried by the TCR beta cDNA libraries were unique molecular identifiers. TCRdb reprocessed the PCR reads with MiXCR, giving one entry per CDR3 protein. This table has some 800,000 distinct CDR3 sequences, more than 45% appearing once. This sample stems from a study of post-analysis software for immune sequencing data. Looking at the study overall: In terms of disease course, relapsing-remitting, secondary progressive and progressive-relapsing multiple sclerosis were included.

The study, taken as a whole, reports: Among 5 or 6 TRBV segments more frequent in patients than controls were TRBV5-6, TRBV5-1 and TRBV20-1. Samples made in the same batch grouped tightly together by F measure.

Sequencing was done on a sample of blood. This TCR was recovered from a girl under 18 with multiple sclerosis. The rearrangement joins TRBV3-1 to TRBJ2-7; 7 bases line up with TRBD2. The DNA of the CDR3 is TGTGCCAGCAGCCACCGTCCTAGCGGACCCGGGTACGAGCAGTACTTC. This encodes CASSHRPSGPGYEQYF.